These 9 T cell receptor beta chains came from one sample sequenced in a study of cytomegalovirus exposure and HLA in healthy donors. Amplification used 60 Vbeta primers and 13 Jbeta primers. Generated by immunoSEQ multiplex PCR, the TCRdb table keeps only in-frame clones and is missing some. The sample lists about 130,000 clones, approximately 84% occurring once. Sequencing was carried out using PBMCs. The receptors were sampled from a man aged 18 to 29 in good health and CMV-seropositive.

This clone was observed once. This chain uses TRBV19 with TRBJ2-7; unclear D gene. The germline V and J ends were trimmed by 5 bases and 3 bases, with 11 bases remaining between them. This CDR3 contains 13 residues. Germline V CDR1 and CDR2: LNHDA, SQIVND (reference sequence). The CDR3 reads CASSANPDYEQYF. The CDR3 coding sequence is TGTGCCAGTAGTGCAAACCCAGACTACGAGCAGTACTTC.

The chain uses TRBV27 and TRBJ2-7; perhaps TRBD1 as D (5 bases). CDR1 is MNHEY and CDR2 is SMNVEV in the germline V gene (reference sequence). Trimming cost V 9 bases and J 0 bases, with 24 bases left between them. This CDR3 contains 17 residues. CDR3 DNA sequence: TGTGCCAGAAGCGTAATCCTCGGCAGGGCGAGCTCCTACGAGCAGTACTTC. Translated, it gives CARSVILGRASSYEQYF.

The V call is TRBV4-3, the J call TRBJ2-7; 9 bases align to TRBD1. Germline V gives CDR1 LGHNA, CDR2 YSLEER. With V trimmed by 0 bases and J by 4 bases, 4 bases remained unmatched. The CDR3 runs to 15 residues. The CDR3 protein is CASSQDTGTGYEQYF. The CDR3 nucleotides are TGCGCCAGCAGCCAAGACACCGGGACAGGGTACGAGCAGTACTTC.

This clone was observed a handful of times. The chain uses TRBV5-6 and TRBJ2-5; TRBD1 matches 11 bases. The CDR3 is 14 residues long. Germline V lookup: CDR1 SGHDT, CDR2 YYEEEE. J was trimmed by 4 bases and V by 4 bases; bases with no gene match: 3. DNA for the CDR3: TGTGCCAGCAGCCAGGACAGGGGGCGAGAGACCCAGTACTTC. Translating gives CASSQDRGRETQYF.

The chain combines TRBV5-6 with TRBJ2-7; 7 nucleotides match TRBD2. Trimming removed 0 bases from V and 2 bases from J; junction bases left unmatched: 5. This CDR3 region has 15 residues. In germline, CDR1 is SGHDT, CDR2 YYEEEE. CDR3 in amino acids: CASSLDPGGPYEQYF. CDR3 DNA sequence: TGTGCCAGCAGCTTGGATCCGGGAGGCCCCTACGAGCAGTACTTC.

This chain uses TRBV9 with TRBJ2-5; TRBD1 might be the D (6 bases). The V gene lost 0 bases and the J gene lost 3 bases, with 9 bases spanning the gap. The germline V gene encodes CDR1 SGDLS and CDR2 YYNGEE. This CDR3 is built from 14 residues. The CDR3 here is CASSVVGGEETQYF. In DNA form, the CDR3 reads TGTGCCAGCAGCGTAGTAGGGGGAGAAGAGACCCAGTACTTC.

The chain combines TRBV27 with TRBJ2-7, with 8 bases identical to TRBD2. V was pared by 5 bases and J by 2 bases, with 11 bases of the junction left unmatched. The germline gives CDR1 MNHEY, CDR2 SMNVEV (reference sequence). The CDR3 length is 16 residues. The CDR3 is CASSAPFGLAPYEQYF. DNA of the CDR3: TGTGCCAGCAGTGCGCCCTTTGGACTAGCCCCCTACGAGCAGTACTTC.

This clone was observed once. The genes are TRBV7-8 and TRBJ1-3, with unresolved D. V was cut by 1 base and J by 0 bases, with 10 bases left in between. The CDR3 totals 16 residues. Germline loops: CDR1 SGHVS, CDR2 FQNEAQ. The CDR3 nucleotides read TGTGCCAGCAGCTTAGTTCTGGGGAGCTCTGGAAACACCATATATTTT. Protein: CASSLVLGSSGNTIYF.

The chain joins TRBV5-5 to TRBJ2-7, with D possibly matching TRBD2 (6 bases). This CDR3 spans 13 amino acids. With 3 bases removed from V and 4 bases from J, the gap between germline ends came to 11 bases. Germline CDR1 SGHKS, CDR2 YYEKEE (reference sequence). In DNA form, the CDR3 reads TGTGCCAGCAGCTCGGGTGGGGGGTACGAGCAGTACTTC. Protein: CASSSGGGYEQYF.